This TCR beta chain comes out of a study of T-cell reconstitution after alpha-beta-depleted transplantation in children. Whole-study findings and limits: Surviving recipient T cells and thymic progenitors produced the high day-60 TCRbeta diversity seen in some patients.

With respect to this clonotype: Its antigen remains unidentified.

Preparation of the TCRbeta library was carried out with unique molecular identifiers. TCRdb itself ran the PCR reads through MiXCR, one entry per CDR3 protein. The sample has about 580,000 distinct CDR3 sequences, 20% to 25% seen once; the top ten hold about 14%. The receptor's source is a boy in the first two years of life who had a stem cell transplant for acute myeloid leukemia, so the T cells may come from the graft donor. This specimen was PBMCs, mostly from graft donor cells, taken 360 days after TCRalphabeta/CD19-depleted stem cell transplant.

The CDR3 DNA reads as TGTGCCAGCAGTCCCCCTACCCACTACACCGGGGAGCTGTTTTTT. Amino acid sequence: CASSPPTHYTGELFF. The J gene is TRBJ2-2, the V gene TRBV12-3 or TRBV12-4; D remains unclear. The CDR3 totals 15 residues. V lost 5 bases to trimming and J lost 3 bases, with 13 bases between them.